These 32 T cell receptor beta chains came from one sample sequenced in a study of blood T cell repertoires in COVID-19. TCRdb keeps only in-frame clones here, not all; method: immunoSEQ multiplex PCR. The profile shows about 250,000 clones, approximately 83% of them singletons. The sequenced sample was peripheral blood. These receptors were taken from a man aged 45 to 65 with active or convalescent COVID-19.

The gene calls are TRBV9 and TRBJ1-1; D unresolved. CDR1 is SGDLS and CDR2 is YYNGEE in the germline V gene. Trimming pared 6 bases from V and 4 bases from J, leaving 13 bases between. The CDR3 totals 13 residues. The CDR3 spells CASNREGGTEAFF. CDR3 sequence (DNA): TGTGCCAGCAATCGAGAGGGCGGCACTGAAGCTTTCTTT. Filled out from reference TRBV9 and TRBJ1-1, the complete variable domain reads DSGVTQTPKHLITATGQRVTLRCSPRSGDLSVYWYQQSLDQGLQFLIQYYNGEERAKGNILERFSAQQFPDLHSELNLSSLELGDSALYFCASNREGGTEAFFGQGTRLTVV.

The CDR3 nucleotides are TGCGCCAGCAGCCATGGACACGAACTTAACTATGGCTACACCTTC. Its protein product is CASSHGHELNYGYTF. This chain links TRBV4-1 with TRBJ1-2, with a weak D call TRBD1 (5 bases). CDR1 and CDR2 from the germline V gene are MGHRA and YSYEKL. V was cut by 3 bases and J by 1 base, with 12 bases left in between. The CDR3 runs to 15 residues.

The chain links TRBV2 to TRBJ1-6; a possible D gene is TRBD1 (5 bases). V lost 4 bases and J lost 10, with 11 bases in between. This CDR3 has 13 amino acids. The germline V gene has CDR1 SNHLY and CDR2 FYNNEI. The CDR3, as DNA: TGTGCCAGCAGTGTGGGGCGACCCTCACCCCTCCACTTT. Translated: CASSVGRPSPLHF.

The V call is TRBV12-3 or TRBV12-4, the J call TRBJ1-2; weak D call: TRBD1 (5 bases). The CDR3 contains 11 residues. The V gene lost 7 bases and the J gene lost 4 bases, with 7 bases spanning the gap. The CDR3, as DNA: TGTGCCAGCAACGGGGGCTATGGCTACACCTTC. Amino acid sequence: CASNGGYGYTF.

The chain recombines TRBV6-1 with TRBJ1-4, with D perhaps matching TRBD1 (6 bases). CDR3 length: 15 amino acids. The V and J ends lost 1 base and 4 bases respectively, with 10 bases between them. Germline lookup yields CDR1 MNHNS and CDR2 SASEGT. CDR3 residues: CASSEGDRNNEKLFF. The CDR3 DNA follows: TGTGCCAGCAGTGAAGGAGACAGGAATAATGAAAAACTGTTTTTT.

The CDR3 reads CALLTGANYGYTF. Written as DNA, the CDR3 is TGTGCCTTACTGACAGGGGCTAACTATGGCTACACCTTC. The chain recombines TRBV30 with TRBJ1-2; 8 nucleotides match TRBD1. The germline V gene has CDR1 GTSNPN and CDR2 SVGIG (reference sequence). CDR3 length equals 13 residues. V lost 7 bases and J lost 0; bases outside the gene matches: 4.

The chain carries TRBV6-2 or TRBV6-3 and TRBJ1-2; possibly TRBD1 for D (6 bases). Germline CDR1 is MNHEY and CDR2 is SVGEGT. The CDR3 runs 14 residues. V lost 4 bases and J lost 1, with 10 bases in between. CDR3 residues: CASSWDTLNYGYTF. The CDR3 coding sequence is TGTGCCAGCAGTTGGGACACCCTTAACTATGGCTACACCTTC.

The chain recombines TRBV5-1 with TRBJ1-2, with a weak D call TRBD1 (5 bases). CDR3 length equals 13 residues. CDR1 is SGHRS and CDR2 is YFSETQ in the germline V gene. V lost 1 base and J 3 bases, leaving 7 bases between the germline ends. CDR3 region: CASSLTQDYGYTF. The CDR3, as DNA: TGCGCCAGCAGCTTGACACAGGACTATGGCTACACCTTC. Based on the CDR3 plus reference TRBV5-1 and TRBJ1-2, the full variable domain is KAGVTQTPRYLIKTRGQQVTLSCSPISGHRSVSWYQQTPGQGLQFLFEYFSETQRNKGNFPGRFSGRQFSNSRSEMNVSTLELGDSALYLCASSLTQDYGYTFGSGTRLTVV.

This sequence joins TRBV3-1 (or the pseudogene TRBV3-2) and TRBJ2-4, with 9 bases aligning to TRBD2. Looked up from germline, CDR1 is LGHDT and CDR2 is YNNKEL (reference sequence). The CDR3 spans 19 residues. Losses at the gene ends were 0 bases for V and 1 base for J; bases not matched to a gene: 10. CDR3 region: CASSQEFASGEWAKNIQYF. Here the CDR3 DNA reads TGTGCCAGCAGCCAAGAGTTCGCTAGCGGGGAGTGGGCCAAAAACATTCAGTACTTC.

The genes are TRBV11-3 and TRBJ2-3; the match to TRBD1 covers 7 bases. The CDR3 length is 13 residues. Germline CDR1 reads SGHNT; CDR2 reads YENEEA. Unmatched junction bases numbered 1, after V lost 2 bases and J lost 5 bases. In DNA form, the CDR3 reads TGTGCCAGCAGCTTAAGGGGGCGAGATACGCAGTATTTT. Residues: CASSLRGRDTQYF.

The V call is TRBV7-6, the J call TRBJ2-1; 11 bases are shared with TRBD2. With V trimmed by 5 bases and J by 0 bases, 3 bases remained unmatched. CDR1 and CDR2 (germline): SGHVS, FNYEAQ. The CDR3 runs to 16 residues. CDR3: CASSPGTSGSYNEQFF. The CDR3 DNA reads as TGTGCCAGCAGCCCTGGGACTAGCGGCTCCTACAATGAGCAGTTCTTC.

This sequence joins TRBV10-3 and TRBJ1-2; no definite D call. Germline V lookup: CDR1 ENHRY, CDR2 SYGVKD. CDR3 size: 13 residues. V lost 4 bases and J lost 4, with 10 bases in between. The CDR3 spells CAISGTESYGYTF. DNA of the CDR3: TGTGCCATCAGTGGTACAGAATCCTATGGCTACACCTTC.

The table lists this clone with a count of one. The CDR3 DNA sequence: TGTGCCAGCAGTGCACCAGGTGGAGATACGCAGTATTTT. Its translation is CASSAPGGDTQYF. This chain links TRBV25-1 with TRBJ2-3; D not certain. With 4 bases removed from V and 5 bases from J, the gap between germline ends came to 10 bases. Per the germline V gene, CDR1 is MGHDK and CDR2 is SYGVNS. This CDR3 region has 13 residues. The entire variable domain, with the rest obtained from reference TRBV25-1 and TRBJ2-3, is as follows: EADIYQTPRYLVIGTGKKITLECSQTMGHDKMYWYQQDPGMELHLIHYSYGVNSTEKGDLSSESTVSRIRTEHFPLTLESARPSHTSQYLCASSAPGGDTQYFGPGTRLTVL.

The CDR3 sequence: CASAPGGLAFNEQFF. CDR3 coding DNA: TGTGCCAGCGCGCCCGGAGGACTAGCGTTCAATGAGCAGTTCTTC. The chain is built from TRBV6-5 and TRBJ2-1; 9 bases fit TRBD2. The ends lost 8 bases at V and 6 bases at J; junction bases unmatched: 11. The CDR3 sequence is 15 residues long. Germline-derived CDR1 and CDR2 are MNHEY and SVGAGI.

The chain is built from TRBV10-3 and TRBJ2-1, with TRBD2 identical over 15 bases. The V gene's germline CDR1 is ENHRY and CDR2 SYGVKD. This CDR3 comprises 20 residues. J gave up 0 bases and V 4 bases, and 10 bases lay outside the gene matches. This CDR3 is CAISGTGTSGGISSYNEQFF. CDR3 DNA: TGTGCCATCAGTGGGACCGGGACTAGCGGGGGGATCAGCTCCTACAATGAGCAGTTCTTC.

For this clone: Distinct nucleotide sequences in the sample also encode this CDR3. The rearrangement joins TRBV18 to TRBJ1-1, with a weak D call TRBD1 (5 bases). Trimming left V 3 bases short and J 8 bases short, with 7 bases between. CDR1 KGHSH and CDR2 LQKENI come from the germline V gene. This CDR3 is built from 11 residues. CDR3 sequence (DNA): TGTGCCAGCTCACCCACAGGAGAAGCTTTCTTT. Translation gives CASSPTGEAFF. Together with reference TRBV18 and TRBJ1-1, the CDR3 gives the full variable domain: NAGVMQNPRHLVRRRGQEARLRCSPMKGHSHVYWYRQLPEEGLKFMVYLQKENIIDESGMPKERFSAEFPKEGPSILRIQQVVRGDSAAYFCASSPTGEAFFGQGTRLTVV.

The genes are TRBV11-2 and TRBJ2-5, with D perhaps TRBD2 (5 bases). Germline assignment: CDR1 SGHAT and CDR2 FQNNGV. The CDR3 has 13 residues. Trimming took off 5 bases at V and 5 bases at J, with 12 bases between the two ends. The CDR3 region has the DNA TGTGCCAGCAGCCACGGTAGGGAGGAGACCCAGTACTTC. Its translation: CASSHGREETQYF.

The gene calls are TRBV7-9 and TRBJ1-6; TRBD1 might be the D (5 bases). Germline CDR1 SEHNR, CDR2 FQNEAQ (reference sequence). This CDR3 is built from 14 residues. V lost 2 bases and J 8 bases, leaving 10 bases between the germline ends. The chain's CDR3 is CASSLSGGDSPLHF. The CDR3 region has the DNA TGTGCCAGCAGCTTATCCGGGGGGGATTCACCCCTCCACTTT.

The chain is built from TRBV6-5 and TRBJ2-1; D may be TRBD2 (6 bases). CDR1 and CDR2 from the germline V gene are MNHEY and SVGAGI. The germline V and J ends were trimmed by 5 bases and 8 bases, with 10 bases remaining between them. This CDR3 region has 12 residues. This CDR3 is CASSRGLDEQFF. In DNA, the CDR3 is TGTGCCAGCAGTAGGGGACTCGATGAGCAGTTCTTC.

The chain recombines TRBV2 with TRBJ1-1, with a weak D call TRBD1 (6 bases). With 6 bases removed from V and 7 bases from J, the gap between germline ends came to 18 bases. The germline V gene has CDR1 SNHLY and CDR2 FYNNEI. The CDR3 is 14 residues long. CDR3 nucleotides: TGTGCCAGCAGCCTTGGACAGCTTAAAGATGAAGCTTTCTTT. It translates to CASSLGQLKDEAFF. The full variable domain, in which reference TRBV2 and TRBJ1-1 provide the parts outside the CDR3, is EPEVTQTPSHQVTQMGQEVILRCVPISNHLYFYWYRQILGQKVEFLVSFYNNEISEKSEIFDDQFSVERPDGSNFTLKIRSTKLEDSAMYFCASSLGQLKDEAFFGQGTRLTVV.

This rearrangement joins TRBV7-2 to TRBJ1-5, with D perhaps TRBD1 (5 bases). There are 16 residues in the CDR3. In germline, CDR1 is SGHTA, CDR2 FQGNSA. V dropped 5 bases and J dropped 3 bases, with 17 bases sitting between them. The CDR3 spells CASSPHGGSSNQPQHF. CDR3 nucleotide sequence: TGTGCCAGCAGCCCTCATGGGGGGTCCTCCAATCAGCCCCAGCATTTT.

V is TRBV7-2 and J is TRBJ2-7, with 9 nucleotides matching TRBD1. With V trimmed by 8 bases and J by 5 bases, 13 bases remained unmatched. There are 15 residues in the CDR3. Germline V gene sequence: CDR1 SGHTA, CDR2 FQGNSA. CDR3 protein: CASEPGQGGPNEQYF. In DNA form, the CDR3 reads TGTGCCAGCGAACCGGGACAGGGAGGGCCCAACGAGCAGTACTTC.

The chain carries TRBV7-8 and TRBJ1-3; no definite D call. From germline, CDR1 is SGHVS and CDR2 FQNEAQ. The germline V and J ends were trimmed by 3 bases and 3 bases, with 9 bases remaining between them. CDR3 length: 14 amino acids. CDR3 bases: TGTGCCAGCAGCTTCTTCAGTGTTGGAAACACCATATATTTT. It codes for CASSFFSVGNTIYF.

The V call is TRBV5-1, the J call TRBJ1-1; 8 positions match TRBD1. This CDR3 region has 14 residues. J was trimmed by 5 bases and V by 4 bases; bases with no gene match: 7. Germline loops: CDR1 SGHRS, CDR2 YFSETQ. Here the CDR3 DNA reads TGCGCCAGCAGCGGCGGACAGGGAGGGACTGAAGCTTTCTTT. Amino acid sequence: CASSGGQGGTEAFF.

The rearrangement links TRBV19 to TRBJ1-5; TRBD1 aligns across 10 bases. Germline V gene sequence: CDR1 LNHDA, CDR2 SQIVND (reference sequence). V lost 6 bases, J lost 4 bases, and 6 bases stayed unmatched. The CDR3 consists of 15 residues. CDR3 in amino acids: CASSRDRGGNQPQHF. CDR3 in DNA: TGTGCCAGTAGCCGGGACAGGGGAGGGAATCAGCCCCAGCATTTT.

V usage is TRBV30 and J usage is TRBJ1-3; D is perhaps TRBD1 (5 bases). Between the trimmed V and J ends, which lost 5 bases and 6 bases, there was a span of 11 bases. The CDR3 has 12 residues. Germline V lookup: CDR1 GTSNPN, CDR2 SVGIG (reference sequence). DNA for the CDR3: TGTGCCTGGGAGGGGTTCAAAAACACCATATATTTT. Its protein product is CAWEGFKNTIYF.

This clone was seen a handful of times. This rearrangement joins TRBV7-8 to TRBJ2-3; 7 nucleotides match TRBD2. The V gene's germline CDR1 is SGHVS and CDR2 FQNEAQ. The CDR3 totals 16 residues. V lost 2 bases to trimming and J lost 0 bases; unmatched junction nucleotides: 5. CDR3 region: CASSLWGTTSTDTQYF. As DNA, the CDR3 is TGTGCCAGCAGCTTATGGGGGACTACTAGCACAGATACGCAGTATTTT.

The genes are TRBV19 and TRBJ2-5, with D possibly being TRBD2 (5 bases). Looked up from germline, CDR1 is LNHDA and CDR2 is SQIVND (reference sequence). V dropped 6 bases and J dropped 3 bases, with 17 bases sitting between them. The CDR3 is made up of 15 amino acids. The CDR3 protein is CASSQLGRGEETQYF. DNA for the CDR3: TGTGCCAGTAGCCAGCTGGGTCGGGGAGAAGAGACCCAGTACTTC.

V is TRBV12-3 or TRBV12-4 and J is TRBJ1-2; tentative D call: TRBD1 (5 bases). CDR3 length equals 12 residues. V was trimmed by 5 bases and J by 4 bases, leaving 8 bases between them. The CDR3 reads CASSQGVYGYTF. CDR3 sequence (DNA): TGTGCCAGCAGTCAAGGGGTCTATGGCTACACCTTC.

The chain has TRBV30 and TRBJ1-1; 7 bases match TRBD1. The CDR3 covers 13 residues. With V trimmed by 3 bases and J by 2 bases, 3 bases remained unmatched. CDR1 GTSNPN and CDR2 SVGIG come from the germline V gene (reference sequence). The DNA of the CDR3 is TGTGCCTGGAGGCAGGGGGTAAACACTGAAGCTTTCTTT. Amino acids: CAWRQGVNTEAFF.

This clone was counted once. This rearrangement joins TRBV9 to TRBJ1-5; D is ambiguous. Germline V gene lookup returns CDR1 SGDLS and CDR2 YYNGEE. The CDR3 runs 14 residues. V was clipped by 0 bases and J by 2 bases, with 6 bases between them. The CDR3 is CASSVEAGNQPQHF. CDR3 in DNA: TGTGCCAGCAGCGTAGAGGCGGGCAATCAGCCCCAGCATTTT.

This clone occurred many times. This rearrangement joins TRBV11-1 to TRBJ2-2, with D perhaps TRBD2 (6 bases). Per germline, CDR1 SGHAT and CDR2 FQDESV (reference sequence). Trimming took off 8 bases at V and 4 bases at J, with 14 bases between the two ends. The CDR3 consists of 14 residues. This CDR3 is CASGGAGSTGELFF. The CDR3 DNA is TGTGCCAGCGGAGGGGCAGGGAGCACCGGGGAGCTGTTTTTT.